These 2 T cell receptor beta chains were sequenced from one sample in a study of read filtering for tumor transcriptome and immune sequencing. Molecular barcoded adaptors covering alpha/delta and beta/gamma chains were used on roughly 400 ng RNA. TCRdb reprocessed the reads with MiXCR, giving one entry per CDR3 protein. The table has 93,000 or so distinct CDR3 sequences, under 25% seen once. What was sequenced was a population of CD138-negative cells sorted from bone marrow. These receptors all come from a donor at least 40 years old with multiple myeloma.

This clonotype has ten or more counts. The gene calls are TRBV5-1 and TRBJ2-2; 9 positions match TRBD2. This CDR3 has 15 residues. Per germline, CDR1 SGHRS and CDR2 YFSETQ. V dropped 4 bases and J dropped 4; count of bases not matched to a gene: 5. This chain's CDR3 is CASSETSGITGELFF. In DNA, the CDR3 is TGCGCCAGCAGCGAGACTAGCGGCATCACCGGGGAGCTGTTTTTT.

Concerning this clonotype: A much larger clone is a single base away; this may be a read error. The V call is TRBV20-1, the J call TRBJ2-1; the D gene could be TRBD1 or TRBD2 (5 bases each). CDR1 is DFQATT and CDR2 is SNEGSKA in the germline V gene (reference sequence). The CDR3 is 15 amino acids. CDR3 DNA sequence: TGCAGTACTAGAGAATTGGGGACCGAGTACAATGAGCAGTTCTTC. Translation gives CSTRELGTEYNEQFF.